The clone carrying this TCR beta chain was counted ten times or more. Its antigen remains unknown. The blood sample predates any ophthalmopathy symptoms, coming from first hyperthyroidism diagnosis. Fresh peripheral blood, around 11 ml of it, supplied the PBMCs. The source of the sample is a study of T cells in Graves' hyperthyroidism and ophthalmopathy. Study conclusions and caveats: Ophthalmopathy could be told apart from stable hyperthyroidism with a 13 V-J model. Most thyroid-expanded clonotypes above 0.001 were also found in blood.

The CDR3 runs 15 residues. J gave up 3 bases and V 4 bases, and 8 bases lay outside the gene matches. CDR1 SGHTA and CDR2 FQGNSA come from the germline V gene. Researchers amplified the TCR beta CDR3 regions from RNA transcripts. HTBI primers drove first-round RT-PCR of the TCR CDR3. MiXCR, applied by TCRdb to the multiplex PCR reads, yields one record per CDR3 protein. The sample has 730,000 or so distinct CDR3 sequences; around 19% are singletons. Sequencing input: blood. The genes are TRBV7-2 and TRBJ2-7, with 8 positions matching TRBD1. This TCR derives from a woman in her 50s with Graves' hyperthyroidism that later progressed to Graves' ophthalmopathy. The CDR3 DNA is TGTGCCAGCAGCTCTCCGCACAGGGGGGTCTACGAGCAGTACTTC. Translation: CASSSPHRGVYEQYF.